The clone carrying this T cell receptor (beta chain) has at least ten counts. The data stem from a study of blood T cell repertoires in COVID-19. On the study more broadly: The United States, Italy and Spain supplied acute and convalescent COVID-19 samples. Nucleic acid was either cDNA or gDNA, and it came from T cells, B-cell-depleted T cells, or PBMCs.

The CDR3 sequence is 17 residues long. In the original analysis: Reference gene primers were amplified, and this amplification served to estimate nucleated cell counts. The table came from immunoSEQ multiplex PCR; TCRdb's copy has only in-frame clones and leaves some out. The V and J calls and the clone size are those of that table, but D and trimming were determined from the DNA. The repertoire holds under 300,000 clones, with around 87% as singletons. The gene calls are TRBV1 and TRBJ1-5; the table's D call, TRBD1, was not checked against the DNA. TRBV1 is marked as a pseudogene. Source material: peripheral blood. The sequence derives from a man in his sixties who had recovered from COVID-19. The CDR3 bases are TGCACCAGCAGCCAAGAACAGGGGCTTCATAGCAATCAGCCCCAGCATTTT. It yields the protein CTSSQEQGLHSNQPQHF.